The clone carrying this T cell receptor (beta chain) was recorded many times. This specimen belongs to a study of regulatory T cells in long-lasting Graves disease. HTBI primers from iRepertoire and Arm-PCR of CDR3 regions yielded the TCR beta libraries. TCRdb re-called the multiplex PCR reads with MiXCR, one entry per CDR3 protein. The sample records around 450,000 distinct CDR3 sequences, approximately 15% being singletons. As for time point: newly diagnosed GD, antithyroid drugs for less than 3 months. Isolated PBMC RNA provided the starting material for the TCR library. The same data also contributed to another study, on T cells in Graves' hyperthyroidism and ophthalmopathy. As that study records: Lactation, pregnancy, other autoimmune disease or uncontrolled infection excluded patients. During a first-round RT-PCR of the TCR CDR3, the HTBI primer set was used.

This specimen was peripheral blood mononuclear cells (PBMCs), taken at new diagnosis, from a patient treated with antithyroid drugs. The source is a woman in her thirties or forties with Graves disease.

CDR3 nucleotides: TGTGCCAGCAGCATCGCTAGCGGGATATACAATGAGCAGTTCTTC. Its translation is CASSIASGIYNEQFF. The chain couples TRBV7-2 to TRBJ2-1; 9 bases are shared with TRBD2. V lost 5 bases to trimming and J lost 4 bases; unmatched junction nucleotides: 6. The CDR3 spans 15 residues. Germline assignment: CDR1 SGHTA and CDR2 FQGNSA.